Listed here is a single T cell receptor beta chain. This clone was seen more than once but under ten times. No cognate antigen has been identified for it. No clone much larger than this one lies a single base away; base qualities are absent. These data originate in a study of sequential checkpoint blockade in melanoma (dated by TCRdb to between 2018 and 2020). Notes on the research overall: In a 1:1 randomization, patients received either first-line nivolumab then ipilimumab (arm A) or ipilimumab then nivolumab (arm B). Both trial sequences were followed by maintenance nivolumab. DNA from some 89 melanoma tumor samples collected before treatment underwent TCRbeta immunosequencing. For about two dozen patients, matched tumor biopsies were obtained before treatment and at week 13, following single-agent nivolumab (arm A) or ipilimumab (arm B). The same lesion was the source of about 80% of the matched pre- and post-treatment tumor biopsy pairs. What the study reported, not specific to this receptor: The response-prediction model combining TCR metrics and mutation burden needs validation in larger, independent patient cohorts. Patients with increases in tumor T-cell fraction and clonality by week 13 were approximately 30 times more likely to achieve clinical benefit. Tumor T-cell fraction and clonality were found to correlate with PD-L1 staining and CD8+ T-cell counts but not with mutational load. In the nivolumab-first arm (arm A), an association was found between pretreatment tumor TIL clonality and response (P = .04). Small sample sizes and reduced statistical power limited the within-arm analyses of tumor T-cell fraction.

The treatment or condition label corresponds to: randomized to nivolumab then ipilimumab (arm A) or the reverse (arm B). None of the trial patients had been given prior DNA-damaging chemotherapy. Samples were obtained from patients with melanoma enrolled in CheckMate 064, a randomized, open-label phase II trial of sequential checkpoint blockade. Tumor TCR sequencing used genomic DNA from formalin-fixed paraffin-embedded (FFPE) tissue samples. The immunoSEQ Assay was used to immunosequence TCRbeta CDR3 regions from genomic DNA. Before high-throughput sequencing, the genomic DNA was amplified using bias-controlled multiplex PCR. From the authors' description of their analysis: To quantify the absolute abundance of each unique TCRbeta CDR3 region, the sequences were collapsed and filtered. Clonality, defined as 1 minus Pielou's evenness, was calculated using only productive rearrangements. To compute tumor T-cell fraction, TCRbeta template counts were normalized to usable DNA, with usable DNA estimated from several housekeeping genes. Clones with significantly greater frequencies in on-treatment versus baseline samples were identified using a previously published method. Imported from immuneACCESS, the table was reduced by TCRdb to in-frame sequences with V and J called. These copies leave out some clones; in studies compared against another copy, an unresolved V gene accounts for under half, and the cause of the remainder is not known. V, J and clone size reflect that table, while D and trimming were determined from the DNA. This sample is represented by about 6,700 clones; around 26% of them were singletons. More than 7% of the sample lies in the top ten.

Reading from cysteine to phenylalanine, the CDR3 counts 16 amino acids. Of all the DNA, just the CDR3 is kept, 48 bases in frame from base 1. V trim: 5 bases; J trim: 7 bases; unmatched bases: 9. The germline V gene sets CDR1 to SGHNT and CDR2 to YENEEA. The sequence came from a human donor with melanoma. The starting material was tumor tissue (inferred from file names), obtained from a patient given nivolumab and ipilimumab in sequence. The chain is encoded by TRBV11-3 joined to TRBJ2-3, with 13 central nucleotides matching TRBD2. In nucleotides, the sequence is TGTGCCAGCAGCGCGGGACTAGCGGGGACCTTAAATACGCAGTATTTT. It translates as CASSAGLAGTLNTQYF.